This T cell receptor beta chain was captured by sequencing in a study of shared clonotypes between healthy human individuals. For the study at large: Donors consisted of a couple of women and a few men between 18 and 49. Per donor, three plates held CD4 naive cells, three held CD4 memory, two held CD8 naive and one held CD8 memory.

CDR1 and CDR2 from the germline V gene are SGHRS and YFSETQ. This CDR3 has 19 amino acids. Trimming removed 2 bases from V and 1 base from J, with 22 bases in between. Methods used by the authors: There were no quality scores in the junction-only immunoSEQ sequences, so filtering differed. Measured with immunoSEQ multiplex PCR; TCRdb has only the in-frame clones, and not every one. V and J calls and clone size follow that table, whereas D and trimming were derived from the DNA. The sample lists millions of clones, around nine tenths seen once, with roughly 0.13% in the top ten. The receptor was derived from a man between 18 and 35 years old in good health. What was sequenced was naive CD4+ T cells sorted from blood. Subset described: CD45RA+ positively selected. V usage is TRBV5-1 and J usage is TRBJ1-5; possibly TRBD1 for D (6 bases). The CDR3 protein is CASSLLHRAATMSNQPQHF. The DNA for the CDR3 is TGCGCCAGCAGCTTACTTCACAGGGCGGCGACCATGAGCAATCAGCCCCAGCATTTT.